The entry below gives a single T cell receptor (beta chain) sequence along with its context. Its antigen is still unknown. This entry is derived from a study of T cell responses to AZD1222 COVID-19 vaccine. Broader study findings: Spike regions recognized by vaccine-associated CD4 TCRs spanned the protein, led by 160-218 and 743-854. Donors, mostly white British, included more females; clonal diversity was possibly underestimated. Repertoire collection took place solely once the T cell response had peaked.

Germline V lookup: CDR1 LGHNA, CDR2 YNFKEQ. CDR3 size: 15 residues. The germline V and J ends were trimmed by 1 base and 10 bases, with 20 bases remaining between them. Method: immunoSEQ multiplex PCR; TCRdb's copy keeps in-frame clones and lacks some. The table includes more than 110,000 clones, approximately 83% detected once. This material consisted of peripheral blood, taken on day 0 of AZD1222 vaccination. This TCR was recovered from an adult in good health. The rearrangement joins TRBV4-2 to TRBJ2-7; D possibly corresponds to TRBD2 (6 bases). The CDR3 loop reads CASSQARDWTLGQYF. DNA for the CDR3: TGTGCCAGCAGCCAAGCTCGGGACTGGACTCTCGGCCAGTACTTC.